This TCR beta chain was sequenced for a study of shared clonotypes between healthy human individuals. Study-level results: Owing to a small donor count, the genetic and exposure-history diversity represented was limited. Across a handful of donors, naive CD4 shared around 5.4%, naive CD8 more than 3%, memory CD4 roughly 2.4%, memory CD8 0.4% to 0.5%.

Some clones are missing from TCRdb's copy, which holds only in-frame ones; the method was immunoSEQ multiplex PCR. The table records fewer than 1.6 million clones, approximately 98.5% of them present only once. Concerning this clone itself: What it binds is unknown.

Trimming cost V 0 bases and J 1 base, with 12 bases left between them. Germline CDR1 reads MNHNY; CDR2 reads SVGAGI (reference sequence). The CDR3 sequence is 16 residues long. Healthy and HIV-negative, the adult donors had no recent acute infections or vaccinations. The chain uses TRBV6-6 and TRBJ2-5; the D gene is possibly TRBD1 (5 bases). The specimen was naive CD4+ T cells sorted from blood. Regarding subset: CD45RA+ positively selected. This receptor was obtained from a man aged 25 to 45 in good health. The CDR3 loop is CASSYSGLDRQETQYF. The CDR3 DNA reads TGTGCCAGCAGTTACTCGGGGCTAGACCGCCAAGAGACCCAGTACTTC.